The 17 T cell receptor beta chains presented below share a single source sample, sequenced in a study of control samples from healthy donors and cancer patients. The protocol was immunoSEQ multiplex PCR, while the TCRdb copy is restricted to in-frame clones and leaves out a portion. There are some 150,000 clones in the sample; about 95% occur only once, and about 14% lies in the top ten. Input material: PBMCs. The receptors come from a man aged 55 to 69 with colorectal cancer.

This chain links TRBV7-6 with TRBJ2-4; a possible D gene is TRBD2 (7 bases). This CDR3 has 17 amino acids. Trimming removed 0 bases from V and 7 bases from J, with 19 bases in between. CDR1 SGHVS and CDR2 FNYEAQ come from the germline V gene. DNA for the CDR3: TGTGCCAGCAGCTTAGCGAGGTGGCGGGGGCCATCTAACATTCAGTACTTC. Amino acids: CASSLARWRGPSNIQYF.

The CDR3 region is CASSRVGSNQPQHF. CDR3 sequence (DNA): TGTGCCAGCAGTCGGGTGGGGAGCAATCAGCCCCAGCATTTT. The chain has TRBV6-2 or TRBV6-3 and TRBJ1-5; D gene unclear. V lost 5 bases, J lost 1 base, and 9 bases lay in between. This CDR3 has 14 amino acids. CDR1 is MNHEY and CDR2 is SVGEGT in the germline V gene.

The chain is built from TRBV5-1 and TRBJ1-2, with D perhaps matching TRBD1 (6 bases). With 4 bases removed from V and 2 bases from J, the gap between germline ends came to 12 bases. The CDR3 runs 14 residues. Germline assignment: CDR1 SGHRS and CDR2 YFSETQ. Here the CDR3 reads CASSQTGVNYGYTF. In DNA, the CDR3 is TGCGCCAGCAGCCAGACAGGAGTGAACTATGGCTACACCTTC.

The rearrangement joins TRBV6-5 to TRBJ2-5, with TRBD2 identical over 9 bases. The germline gives CDR1 MNHEY, CDR2 SVGAGI. The CDR3 is 13 residues long. Trimming took 11 bases from V and 4 from J; bases not matched to a gene: 8. This CDR3 reads CAAGGGAGETQYF. CDR3 DNA sequence: TGTGCCGCCGGCGGGGGGGCAGGAGAGACCCAGTACTTC.

The genes are TRBV19 and TRBJ2-3; 7 bases are a match to TRBD2. J gave up 6 bases and V 4 bases, and 7 bases lay outside the gene matches. In germline, CDR1 is LNHDA, CDR2 SQIVND (reference sequence). The CDR3 is 14 amino acids. This CDR3 reads CASSTLAGSDTQYF. The CDR3 nucleotides are TGTGCCAGTAGTACGTTAGCGGGCTCGGATACGCAGTATTTT.

This rearrangement joins TRBV3-1 (or the pseudogene TRBV3-2) to TRBJ2-6; a possible D gene is TRBD2 (5 bases). In germline, CDR1 is LGHDT, CDR2 YNNKEL (reference sequence). Trimming removed 4 bases from V and 0 bases from J, with 10 bases in between. This CDR3 has 16 residues. The chain's CDR3 is CASSRGLLSGANVLTF. The DNA of the CDR3 is TGTGCCAGCAGCCGCGGACTGCTCTCTGGGGCCAACGTCCTGACTTTC.

This clone occurred a few times. The gene calls are TRBV7-2 and TRBJ1-5, with D hard to call. Trimming took off 5 bases at V and 2 bases at J, with 13 bases between the two ends. The CDR3 consists of 15 residues. CDR1 SGHTA and CDR2 FQGNSA come from the germline V gene. In DNA, the CDR3 is TGTGCCAGCAGCCCTGGGCCATTGGGCAATCAGCCCCAGCATTTT. It yields the protein CASSPGPLGNQPQHF.

The V call is TRBV10-3, the J call TRBJ2-3, with 13 bases fitting TRBD2. Germline-derived CDR1 and CDR2 are ENHRY and SYGVKD. CDR3 length: 13 residues. The J segment lost 10 bases and the V segment lost 10 bases, leaving 8 bases of the junction unmatched. The CDR3 coding sequence is TGTGCCACAGGACTAGCGGGGGCCGGGGCGCAGTATTTT. As protein: CATGLAGAGAQYF.

The V and J genes are TRBV5-1 and TRBJ2-1, with a tentative D call TRBD1 (6 bases). From germline, CDR1 is SGHRS and CDR2 YFSETQ. V was shortened by 6 bases and J by 8 bases, with 18 bases between the two germline ends. The CDR3 contains 14 residues. As DNA, the CDR3 is TGCGCCAGCACCGCCCTGGGGGCTGGGGATGAGCAGTTCTTC. Translated: CASTALGAGDEQFF.

The rearrangement uses TRBV18 and TRBJ1-2; possibly TRBD1 for D (5 bases). Germline V gene lookup returns CDR1 KGHSH and CDR2 LQKENI. CDR3 length equals 15 residues. V shed 2 bases and J shed 2 bases, with 12 bases lying between them. The chain's CDR3 is CASSPGQGRNYGYTF. DNA for the CDR3: TGTGCCAGCTCACCAGGGCAGGGAAGAAACTATGGCTACACCTTC.

This clone was picked up one time. The V gene is TRBV5-1, the J gene TRBJ2-3; D not resolved. Germline-derived CDR1 and CDR2 are SGHRS and YFSETQ. The CDR3 extends over 12 amino acids. Between the trimmed V and J ends, which lost 2 bases and 2 bases, there was a span of 3 bases. The CDR3 loop reads CASSFTTDTQYF. CDR3 DNA: TGCGCCAGCAGCTTTACCACAGATACGCAGTATTTT.

The genes are TRBV4-1 and TRBJ2-5; 7 nucleotides match TRBD2. J was trimmed by 5 bases and V by 0 bases; bases with no gene match: 6. This CDR3 has 15 amino acids. Germline values: CDR1 MGHRA, CDR2 YSYEKL. The CDR3 DNA sequence: TGCGCCAGCAGCCAAGATCGGGGAGGGGTTGAGACCCAGTACTTC. It specifies CASSQDRGGVETQYF.

The J gene is TRBJ1-2, the V gene TRBV12-3 or TRBV12-4; D remains ambiguous. The CDR3 extends over 13 amino acids. V dropped 0 bases and J dropped 5 bases, with 7 bases sitting between them. DNA of the CDR3: TGTGCCAGCAGTTTAGCGCGGGAGTATGGCTACACCTTC. It encodes CASSLAREYGYTF.

This clone was observed once. The chain couples TRBV28 to TRBJ1-4; 7 bases map to TRBD1. The germline gives CDR1 MDHEN, CDR2 SYDVKM. Trimming took 5 bases from V and 12 from J; bases not matched to a gene: 9. The CDR3 is 13 residues long. CDR3 in DNA: TGTGCCAGCAGTCCCTCGACAGGGATTGAACTGTTTTTT. Translated: CASSPSTGIELFF.

V gene TRBV19 combines with J gene TRBJ1-1; D call uncertain. Per the germline V gene, CDR1 is LNHDA and CDR2 is SQIVND (reference sequence). This CDR3 comprises 13 residues. V gave up 7 bases and J gave up 4 bases, with 13 bases separating them. This CDR3 is CASNGVRGTEAFF. The CDR3 region has the DNA TGTGCCAGTAACGGGGTGCGGGGCACTGAAGCTTTCTTT. The complete variable domain, with remaining parts taken from reference TRBV19 and TRBJ1-1, reads DGGITQSPKYLFRKEGQNVTLSCEQNLNHDAMYWYRQDPGQGLRLIYYSQIVNDFQKGDIAEGYSVSREKKESFPLTVTSAQKNPTAFYLCASNGVRGTEAFFGQGTRLTVV.

This clone has just one count. The V gene is TRBV5-1, the J gene TRBJ2-7; D assignment may be TRBD1 or TRBD2 (5 bases each). The CDR3 has 14 residues. Per germline, CDR1 SGHRS and CDR2 YFSETQ. V lost 4 bases to trimming and J lost 2 bases, with 13 bases between them. The CDR3 region is CASSPAGGTYEQYF. The CDR3 nucleotides read TGCGCCAGCAGCCCCGCTGGGGGAACCTACGAGCAGTACTTC.

This chain connects TRBV6-2 or TRBV6-3 to TRBJ2-3; D might be TRBD1 (5 bases). This CDR3 has 14 amino acids. Trimming took 2 bases from V and 4 from J, leaving 10 bases between them. Germline V gene data show CDR1 as MNHEY and CDR2 as SVGEGT. The CDR3 DNA sequence: TGTGCCAGCAGTTACGATGGGGCGGCAGATACGCAGTATTTT. Protein: CASSYDGAADTQYF.